The entry that follows covers one T cell receptor (beta chain) sequence. This clone's antigen is unknown. Base-call qualities are not available, and no considerably larger clone is one nucleotide away. The data originate from a study of shared clonotypes between healthy human individuals (dated by TCRdb to 2020 to 2022). Turning to the overall study: Three men and a couple of women, aged 18 to 49 years, made up the cohort. Per donor, three plates each were used for CD4 naive and CD4 memory, two for CD8 naive, and one for CD8 memory. To estimate repertoire size and how much clonotype sharing occurs between individuals, the study deeply sequenced the blood TCR repertoires of 5 or 6 healthy adults. To increase sequencing depth and limit assay-specific biases, TCR repertoire library preparation and sequencing were carried out by different laboratories using diverse techniques. Between about 0.8 and 9 billion PBMCs per donor were obtained by leukapheresis. The research as a whole found: Even with the large sequencing depth, rarefaction of the sorted-subset datasets indicated that sequencing was incomplete. Compared with non-shared clonotypes, the clonotypes found in all four sorted-subset donors had higher generation probabilities. Roughly 5% of naive CD4, more than 3% of naive CD8, 2.3% of memory CD4, and roughly 0.4% of memory CD8 clonotypes were shared across four donors. Based on pairwise subsampling, the degree of clonotype sharing among donors was expected to be affected by sequencing depth. Sampling was limited to blood, and TCR repertoires in tissue likely differ from TCR repertoires in blood. Larger estimated clonotype richness was generally found for naive subsets than for memory subsets. The small number of donors limited the genetic and exposure-history diversity represented.

V drops 7 bases and J drops 6 bases, leaving 16 bases in between. Including the terminal cysteine and phenylalanine, the CDR3 comprises 14 residues. The kept DNA is CDR3 alone, 42 bases in frame from the first base. CDR1 and CDR2 are read off the germline V gene as MDHEN and SYDVKM. For the CD8 naive samples, CD45RO-negative cells were positively selected for CCR7, yielding a CD45RA+CCR7+ population from which TemRA cells were excluded. The donors were healthy, HIV-negative adults who had no recently reported acute infections or vaccinations. Every donor was a Caucasian adult residing in Nashville, Tennessee, USA. After blood collection by leukapheresis, PBMCs were isolated using Ficoll-Histopaque density gradient centrifugation and then cryopreserved in the vapor phase of liquid nitrogen. Purity and quantity of every magnetically sorted T cell population were checked by analytical flow cytometry. From each sorted fraction, genomic DNA was isolated and quantified by UV absorbance on a Nanodrop 2000c.

Using the deep immunoSEQ assay, multiplex PCR amplified TCR CDR3 regions from genomic DNA. For each cell subset, the extracted genomic DNA was distributed evenly across all wells of several immunoSEQ 96-well plates, and each plate served as one replicate. For sorted subsets, about 200 ng genomic DNA, equal to about 30,000 T cell genomes, was loaded into each replicate PCR. The purified libraries were quantified using a Qubit 3.0 fluorometer, sized with a Bioanalyzer 2100, and then quantified again using the KAPA Library Quantification kit. Each immunoSEQ 96-well plate was sequenced on its own single-read 150-cycle Illumina NextSeq 550 flow cell. Concerning the study's data processing: The immunoSEQ output contained only junctional sequences without quality scores, so filtering could not match that applied to full-length reads. To assign V/J genes and CDR3, sequences were annotated using PyIR, a Python wrapper for IgBLAST v1.9, with IMGT germline references. Any read was removed if the V/J assignment was weak (E-value above 1e-6), the CDR3 was missing, or the read contained stop codons, out-of-frame junctions, or ambiguous translated residues. V3J clonotypes were defined by identical inferred V gene, J gene, and CDR3 amino acid sequence. The percentage overlap between two repertoires was calculated by dividing the number of shared unique clonotypes by the size of the smaller repertoire. Richness of each repertoire was evaluated using RTK rarefaction, the Chao1 estimator, and Recon v2.1 estimates of unobserved clonotypes. For all TCRbeta clonotypes obtained by the gDNA method from several donors, generation probabilities were computed with OLGA. Sourced from immuneACCESS, this table was stored by TCRdb with only in-frame sequences that have V and J called. A share of the clones is absent; for the studies checked, an unresolved V gene accounts for under half, and the remainder has no known explanation. Clone size and the V and J calls come from that table; the DNA yielded D and trimming. Here the sample has about 580,000 clones; 95% to 98% occur a single time. Approximately 0.3% of the sample is taken by the ten largest.

The chain was built from TRBV28 and TRBJ2-1, with no reliable assignment of the D segment. Sequences were obtained from naive CD8+ T cells sorted from blood. The cell subset or site label corresponds to: CD45RA+CCR7+. This clonotype originated in a man under 40 in good health. The DNA sequence is TGTGCCAGCACCTCGGGCAACGTCGGCAATGAGCAGTTCTTC. The translation is CASTSGNVGNEQFF.